Below are 26 T cell receptor beta chains sequenced from a single sample in a study of a mutant IDH1 vaccine in newly diagnosed glioma. Time point noted: baseline, week 1 (first vaccination visit). Documented treatment: pre-vaccination baseline after standard-of-care therapy. Sequencing used immunoSEQ multiplex PCR; TCRdb keeps in-frame clones, though not all of them. This sample has tens of thousands of clones, with roughly 88% found just once. The sample consisted of PBMCs, taken from a glioma patient treated with radiotherapy, temozolomide or both. These receptors all stem from a man aged 40-55 years with glioma.

The chain combines TRBV5-4 with TRBJ2-2, with 8 bases that match TRBD2. The CDR3 length is 15 residues. The germline V gene has CDR1 SGHNT and CDR2 YYREEE (reference sequence). The junction had 7 bases not matched to a gene; V was cut back by 2 bases and J by 7 bases. CDR3 nucleotides: TGTGCCAGCAGCTTCGGCGGGGGGATGGGCGGGGAGCTGTTTTTT. It encodes CASSFGGGMGGELFF.

This chain joins TRBV7-2 and TRBJ1-4, with TRBD1 matching over 7 bases. Germline V gene data show CDR1 as SGHTA and CDR2 as FQGNSA. This CDR3 is 15 amino acids long. V shed 7 bases, J shed 8 bases, and the junction held 13 bases outside the gene matches. In DNA form, the CDR3 reads TGTGCCAGCACCCTACGGGGCAGGGGGAAGGAAAAACTGTTTTTT. Amino acid sequence: CASTLRGRGKEKLFF.

V gene TRBV5-1 combines with J gene TRBJ2-2; no reliable D call. Germline V gene sequence: CDR1 SGHRS, CDR2 YFSETQ. Trimming removed 0 bases from V and 1 base from J, with 10 bases in between. The CDR3 loop spans 16 amino acids. The CDR3, as DNA: TGCGCCAGCAGCTTGGTGCCGGCATTGAACACCGGGGAGCTGTTTTTT. Amino acids: CASSLVPALNTGELFF.

The V gene is TRBV6-5, the J gene TRBJ1-1; a possible D gene is TRBD1 (5 bases). The CDR3 has 16 amino acids. The germline V gene has CDR1 MNHEY and CDR2 SVGAGI. V lost 0 bases, J lost 1 base, and 12 bases lay in between. The DNA of the CDR3 is TGTGCCAGCAGTTACTCGAAGGGGCAGAAGAACACTGAAGCTTTCTTT. This sequence encodes CASSYSKGQKNTEAFF.

The chain has TRBV6-4 and TRBJ1-6; possibly TRBD1 for D (6 bases). The V and J ends lost 5 bases and 6 bases respectively, with 14 bases between them. CDR3 length: 15 residues. Germline loops: CDR1 MRHNA, CDR2 SNTAGT. The CDR3: CASSPLTGTNSPLHF. The CDR3 DNA is TGTGCCAGCAGTCCCCTCACAGGGACTAATTCACCCCTCCACTTT.

This sequence joins TRBV7-9 and TRBJ2-7; D is unresolved. The CDR3 extends over 14 amino acids. The germline CDR1 and CDR2 sequences are SEHNR and FQNEAQ (reference sequence). With 5 bases removed from V and 2 bases from J, the gap between germline ends came to 13 bases. CDR3 region: CASSRDTITYEQYV. CDR3 nucleotide sequence: TGTGCCAGCAGCCGCGACACTATCACCTACGAGCAGTACGTC.

This chain joins TRBV27 and TRBJ1-2; no firm D call. The CDR3 spans 13 residues. CDR1 is MNHEY and CDR2 is SMNVEV in the germline V gene (reference sequence). The germline V and J ends were trimmed by 4 bases and 5 bases, with 11 bases remaining between them. The chain's CDR3 is CASSSLGRYGYTF. The CDR3 bases are TGTGCCAGCAGTTCCTTAGGCAGATATGGCTACACCTTC.

The V call is TRBV18, the J call TRBJ1-2, with 10 positions matching TRBD1. The CDR3 spans 16 residues. Trimming removed 4 bases from V and 3 bases from J; junction bases left unmatched: 8. CDR1 KGHSH and CDR2 LQKENI come from the germline V gene. The CDR3: CASSLGGTGVDYGYTF. The CDR3 DNA reads as TGTGCCAGCTCACTCGGAGGGACAGGGGTTGACTATGGCTACACCTTC.

The rearrangement links TRBV2 to TRBJ2-5; the D gene is possibly TRBD2 (7 bases). The CDR3 is 18 amino acids. The germline V gene encodes CDR1 SNHLY and CDR2 FYNNEI. Trimming cost V 1 base and J 5 bases, with 23 bases left between them. The CDR3 DNA sequence: TGTGCCAGCAGTGAAGGGGTTATTTGGGGGGGCCCTTCGGAGACCCAGTACTTC. Amino acids: CASSEGVIWGGPSETQYF.

The chain couples TRBV6-1 to TRBJ2-5; D is possibly TRBD2 (6 bases). The ends were cut back, 0 bases at V and 5 bases at J, with 10 bases in the middle. Germline CDR1 is MNHNS and CDR2 is SASEGT. The CDR3 consists of 14 residues. The CDR3 sequence: CASSEAGLSETQYF. Written as DNA, the CDR3 is TGTGCCAGCAGTGAAGCGGGACTCTCGGAGACCCAGTACTTC.

By proportion, this clone is large (0.1 to 1%). The rearrangement joins TRBV11-3 to TRBJ1-1; tentative D call: TRBD1 (6 bases). The CDR3 is 14 amino acids. Trimming removed 1 base from V and 4 bases from J, with 10 bases in between. From germline, CDR1 is SGHNT and CDR2 YENEEA. The DNA of the CDR3 is TGTGCCAGCAGCTTAGGACAGGCCGGCACTGAAGCTTTCTTT. The encoded protein is CASSLGQAGTEAFF. The whole variable domain, filled in from reference TRBV11-3 and TRBJ1-1, reads EAGVVQSPRYKIIEKKQPVAFWCNPISGHNTLYWYLQNLGQGPELLIRYENEEAVDDSQLPKDRFSAERLKGVDSTLKIQPAELGDSAVYLCASSLGQAGTEAFFGQGTRLTVV.

The rearrangement joins TRBV5-1 to TRBJ1-5; 9 nucleotides align to TRBD1. Germline-derived CDR1 and CDR2 are SGHRS and YFSETQ. The CDR3 contains 15 residues. Germline trimming cut 4 bases from V and 7 bases from J; bases unmatched to any gene: 9. The CDR3 is CASSPGTGQGQPQHF. The CDR3 DNA reads as TGCGCCAGCAGCCCCGGGACAGGGCAGGGGCAGCCCCAGCATTTT.

This clone is classed as medium-sized. This rearrangement joins TRBV2 to TRBJ2-3, with 7 bases lining up with TRBD2. The V segment lost 7 bases and the J segment 3 bases; nucleotides outside the gene matches: 7. The CDR3 runs to 14 residues. Germline CDR1 reads SNHLY; CDR2 reads FYNNEI. DNA of the CDR3: TGTGCCAGCAATGGGGGGGGGTCGACAGATACGCAGTATTTT. It is translated as CASNGGGSTDTQYF.

CDR3 sequence: CSVEDLGGTGRLVPYF. Here the CDR3 DNA reads TGCAGCGTTGAAGACTTGGGAGGGACTGGACGCCTGGTGCCTTACTTC. This rearrangement joins TRBV29-1 to TRBJ2-5; 7 bases are shared with TRBD2. Germline V gives CDR1 SQVTM, CDR2 ANQGSEA. Trimming at V came to 0 bases and at J to 14 bases, leaving 21 bases not matched to a gene. The CDR3 runs to 16 residues. The full variable domain, rest sourced from reference TRBV29-1 and TRBJ2-5, is SAVISQKPSRDICQRGTSLTIQCQVDSQVTMMFWYRQQPGQSLTLIATANQGSEATYESGFVIDKFPISRPNLTFSTLTVSNMSPEDSSIYLCSVEDLGGTGRLVPYFGPGTRLLVL.

By share of the sample, this clone is medium-sized. V usage is TRBV27 and J usage is TRBJ1-5; 9 bases are shared with TRBD1. The ends lost 6 bases at V and 3 bases at J; junction bases unmatched: 6. CDR1 MNHEY and CDR2 SMNVEV come from the germline V gene (reference sequence). The CDR3 spans 15 residues. DNA for the CDR3: TGTGCCAGCAGGCCGGGACAGGGACACAATCAGCCCCAGCATTTT. Its translation: CASRPGQGHNQPQHF.

This sequence joins TRBV10-3 and TRBJ1-2; D gene ambiguous. CDR3 length: 15 residues. V lost 2 bases to trimming and J lost 2 bases, with 12 bases between them. The germline CDR1 and CDR2 sequences are ENHRY and SYGVKD. CDR3 nucleotide sequence: TGTGCCATCAGTGAGGGACCTACTGAGAACTATGGCTACACCTTC. Translated, it gives CAISEGPTENYGYTF.

This chain links TRBV5-6 with TRBJ2-6; no clear D gene. In germline, CDR1 is SGHDT, CDR2 YYEEEE. V was trimmed by 5 bases and J by 0 bases, leaving 6 bases between them. The CDR3 extends over 14 amino acids. The CDR3 nucleotides read TGTGCCAGCAGTCTCTACTCTGGGGCCAACGTCCTGACTTTC. This translates into CASSLYSGANVLTF.

This rearrangement joins TRBV5-4 to TRBJ1-1; D not resolved. The CDR3 is 12 residues long. Per the germline V gene, CDR1 is SGHNT and CDR2 is YYREEE (reference sequence). With 3 bases removed from V and 4 bases from J, the gap between germline ends came to 7 bases. The CDR3 is CASSSFGTEAFF. CDR3 bases: TGTGCCAGCAGCTCCTTCGGCACTGAAGCTTTCTTT. Drawing the rest from reference TRBV5-4 and TRBJ1-1, the complete variable domain is ETGVTQSPTHLIKTRGQQVTLRCSSQSGHNTVSWYQQALGQGPQFIFQYYREEENGRGNFPPRFSGLQFPNYSSELNVNALELDDSALYLCASSSFGTEAFFGQGTRLTVV.

The rearrangement links TRBV4-1 to TRBJ2-5, with D uncertain. This CDR3 comprises 16 residues. Germline lookup yields CDR1 MGHRA and CDR2 YSYEKL. The ends were cut back, 4 bases at V and 1 base at J, with 16 bases in the middle. CDR3 protein: CASSPRGKVGQETQYF. In DNA form, the CDR3 reads TGCGCCAGCAGCCCCCGTGGCAAGGTTGGCCAAGAGACCCAGTACTTC.

The chain has TRBV7-2 and TRBJ2-2; no definite D call. Germline lookup yields CDR1 SGHTA and CDR2 FQGNSA. CDR3 length: 13 residues. V shed 1 base and J shed 7 bases, with 7 bases lying between them. CDR3 sequence reads: CASSLGLIGELFF. CDR3 bases: TGTGCCAGCAGCTTAGGACTTATCGGGGAGCTGTTTTTT. The variable domain in full, with the rest retrieved from reference TRBV7-2 and TRBJ2-2, is GAGVSQSPSNKVTEKGKDVELRCDPISGHTALYWYRQSLGQGLEFLIYFQGNSAPDKSGLPSDRFSAERTGGSVSTLTIQRTQQEDSAVYLCASSLGLIGELFFGEGSRLTVL.

The V gene is TRBV7-2, the J gene TRBJ1-4; 9 bases line up with TRBD1. This CDR3 contains 14 residues. The germline V gene encodes CDR1 SGHTA and CDR2 FQGNSA. The junction had 4 bases not matched to a gene; V was cut back by 5 bases and J by 6 bases. The CDR3 loop is CASSLRTGDEKLFF. As DNA, the CDR3 is TGTGCCAGCAGCCTCCGGACAGGGGATGAAAAACTGTTTTTT.

The rearrangement uses TRBV5-4 and TRBJ2-7; no firm D call. This CDR3 has 13 residues. V lost 0 bases and J 0 bases, leaving 4 bases between the germline ends. Germline-derived CDR1 and CDR2 are SGHNT and YYREEE (reference sequence). The CDR3 is CASSLGSSYEQYV. The CDR3 DNA sequence: TGTGCCAGCAGCTTGGGGAGCTCCTACGAGCAGTACGTC.

V is TRBV2 and J is TRBJ2-7; the D is unclear. From germline, CDR1 is SNHLY and CDR2 FYNNEI. This CDR3 is 13 amino acids long. The CDR3 protein is CLSGSLRTYEQYF. The CDR3 nucleotides read TGTCTGTCCGGTAGCCTGAGAACCTACGAGCAGTACTTC.

The chain recombines TRBV5-1 with TRBJ2-3; 13 nucleotides align to TRBD2. Germline V gene data show CDR1 as SGHRS and CDR2 as YFSETQ. Trimming cost V 0 bases and J 4 bases; bases outside gene matches: 2. This CDR3 contains 16 residues. CDR3 residues: CASSLVTSGGSDTQYF. As DNA, the CDR3 is TGCGCCAGCAGCTTGGTGACTAGCGGGGGGTCAGATACGCAGTATTTT.

The V gene is TRBV5-6, the J gene TRBJ2-3, with D hard to call. The CDR3 is 12 amino acids. Germline CDR1 and CDR2: SGHDT and YYEEEE. Trimming removed 2 bases from V and 4 bases from J, with 5 bases in between. The CDR3 nucleotides read TGTGCCAGCAGCTTTTCATCAGATACGCAGTATTTT. Residues: CASSFSSDTQYF.

This sequence joins TRBV5-1 and TRBJ1-2; 7 bases fit TRBD1. Germline lookup yields CDR1 SGHRS and CDR2 YFSETQ. The CDR3 is 16 residues long. V was clipped by 3 bases and J by 5 bases; unmatched bases: 13. Written as DNA, the CDR3 is TGCGCCAGCAGCTGGGATACCCGGGACAGAAATTATGGCTACACCTTC. It encodes CASSWDTRDRNYGYTF.